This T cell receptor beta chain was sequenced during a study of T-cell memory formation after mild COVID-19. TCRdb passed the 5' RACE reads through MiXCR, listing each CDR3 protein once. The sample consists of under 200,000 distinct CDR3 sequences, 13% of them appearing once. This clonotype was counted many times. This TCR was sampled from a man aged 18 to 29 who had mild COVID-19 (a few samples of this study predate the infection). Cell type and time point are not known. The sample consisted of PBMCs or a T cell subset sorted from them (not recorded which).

The chain's CDR3 is CASSLMGESGYTF. The CDR3 bases are TGCGCCAGCAGCTTGATGGGGGAAAGTGGCTACACCTTC. The chain combines TRBV5-1 with TRBJ1-2; D is perhaps TRBD1 (5 bases). Trimming stripped 1 base from V and 7 bases from J, with 11 bases between. Germline V gene lookup returns CDR1 SGHRS and CDR2 YFSETQ. This CDR3 contains 13 residues. The full variable domain, with the rest looked up from reference TRBV5-1 and TRBJ1-2, is KAGVTQTPRYLIKTRGQQVTLSCSPISGHRSVSWYQQTPGQGLQFLFEYFSETQRNKGNFPGRFSGRQFSNSRSEMNVSTLELGDSALYLCASSLMGESGYTFGSGTRLTVV.